This paragraph covers one TCR beta chain sequence. The antigen is undetermined. The data stem from a study of T cell responses to AZD1222 COVID-19 vaccine. General study points: Just five to seven people given AZD1222 tested seropositive at baseline. Repertoires in all cases were sampled only once the peak T cell response had passed.

After removal of 4 bases from V and 2 bases from J, the junction contained 9 bases not matched to a gene. This CDR3 has 16 amino acids. The germline V gene has CDR1 SGHTA and CDR2 FQGTGA. TCRdb's table, derived via immunoSEQ multiplex PCR, lists solely in-frame clones and lacks some. The sample lists 140,000 or so clones; around 90% were seen once. This TCR came from an adult who received the MenACWY meningococcal vaccine as a control. The chain combines TRBV7-3 with TRBJ2-5; 8 nucleotides line up with TRBD2. Sequencing used peripheral blood, obtained 28 days after the second dose of the MenACWY control vaccine. The CDR3 DNA sequence: TGTGCCAGCAGCTCCCAGGGGCGGGGGGTTCAAGAGACCCAGTACTTC. The encoded protein is CASSSQGRGVQETQYF.